A selection of T cell receptor beta chains follows, all from one sample in a study of cytomegalovirus exposure and HLA in healthy donors. Using immunoSEQ multiplex PCR, the repertoire was profiled, and TCRdb retains in-frame clones only, with some absent. In total, the table holds about 170,000 clones. Sequencing used PBMCs. These TCRs come from a woman aged 60-75 years in good health and CMV-seronegative. Each CDR3 is given with its conserved first and last residue. A D gene is named only where the DNA matches it firmly.

TRBJ1-1	TRBD1	TRBV5-1	TGCGCCAGCAGCCCGCAACAGGGGAGGACTGAAGCTTTCTTT	CASSPQQGRTEAFF
TRBJ1-1	-	TRBV4-3	TGCGCCAGCAGCCAAGATCGTGTCGACTTGAACACTGAAGCTTTCTTT	CASSQDRVDLNTEAFF
TRBJ1-5	-	TRBV7-9	TGTGCCAGCAGCTCCACAGGGTTTGGGAATCAGCCCCAGCATTTT	CASSSTGFGNQPQHF
TRBJ1-3	TRBD1	TRBV7-3	TGTGCCAGCAGCCAAGGGGGCGGAAACACCATATATTTT	CASSQGGGNTIYF
TRBJ2-1	TRBD2	TRBV6-6	TGTGCCAGCAGCCGTGGACTAGCGGGAACTAGTGAGCAGTTCTTC	CASSRGLAGTSEQFF
TRBJ2-2	TRBD2	TRBV27	TGTGCCAGCAGCTCCGGGACTAGGGGGACCGGGGAGCTGTTTTTT	CASSSGTRGTGELFF
TRBJ2-1	-	TRBV28	TGTGCCAGCAGCCTCTCCTACAATGAGCAGTTCTTC	CASSLSYNEQFF
TRBJ2-1	-	TRBV7-9	TGTGCCAGCAGCTTAGCTAGCGGAGAGGGAAATGAGCAGTTCTTC	CASSLASGEGNEQFF
TRBJ1-1	-	TRBV29-1	TGCAGTGCCTACTACAGGGTCGAAACTGAAGCTTTCTTT	CSAYYRVETEAFF
TRBJ1-3	TRBD1	TRBV30	TGTGCCTGGTGTCCGGGACAGGGCCTACTCCTACATTTT	CAWCPGQGLLLHF
TRBJ1-2	-	TRBV30	TGTGCCTGGAGTGTCTCTGGGGAGGGAAGCTACACCTTC	CAWSVSGEGSYTF
TRBJ1-2	-	TRBV4-3	TGCGCCAGCAGCCACAGGGTTACCTATGGCTACACCTTC	CASSHRVTYGYTF
TRBJ2-5	-	TRBV5-4	TGTGCCAGCAGCTACGACGGGGAAGAGACCCAGTACTTC	CASSYDGEETQYF
TRBJ2-7	-	TRBV18	TGTGCCAGCTCCCATTACAAAGCCTACGAGCAGTACTTC	CASSHYKAYEQYF
TRBJ1-5	TRBD1	TRBV5-1	TGCGCCAGCAGCCCCGGACAGGGAGGGGGACAGCCCCAGCATTTT	CASSPGQGGGQPQHF
TRBJ2-3	-	TRBV5-4	TGTGCCAGCAGCTTGGGCAGGCCAGATACGCAGTATTTT	CASSLGRPDTQYF
TRBJ1-1	TRBD1	TRBV7-6	TGTGCCAGCAGCTTAGGACAGGGGAACACTGAAGCTTTCTTT	CASSLGQGNTEAFF
TRBJ2-4	TRBD2	TRBV5-6	TGTGCCAGCAGCCGGGGTGAGGCGGGAGGGGACATTCAGTACTTC	CASSRGEAGGDIQYF
TRBJ2-5	-	TRBV7-3	TGTGCCAGCAGCCTCCCCCACGAGTGCCCCTCGTACCAAGAGACCCAGTACTTC	CASSLPHECPSYQETQYF
TRBJ2-2	-	TRBV5-8	TGTGCCAGCAGCTCGGGACTGACAGGGACGAACACCGGGGAGCTGTTTTTT	CASSSGLTGTNTGELFF
TRBJ1-3	-	TRBV7-2	TGTGCCAGCAGCTTAGGGGGGACAACTGGAAACACCATATATTTT	CASSLGGTTGNTIYF
TRBJ1-1	-	TRBV5-1	TGCGCCAGCAGCCCAGGCTACACTGAAGCTTTCTTT	CASSPGYTEAFF
TRBJ1-1	-	TRBV5-4	TGTGCCAGCAGCCCGGACATCAGCTACACTGAAGCTTTCTTT	CASSPDISYTEAFF
TRBJ2-1	TRBD2	TRBV29-1	TGCAGCGTCCTACTAGCGGGGGGCCAGAACTCCTACAATGAGCAGTTCTTC	CSVLLAGGQNSYNEQFF
TRBJ1-1	-	TRBV18	TGTGCCAGCTCACCCCCGTCCACTGAAGCTTTCTTT	CASSPPSTEAFF
TRBJ1-6	TRBD1	TRBV13	TGTGCCAGCAGCGCCCCCGCTACCGGGACAGCTCACTTT	CASSAPATGTAHF
TRBJ1-1	-	TRBV4-1	TGCGCCAGCAGCGTAGGGCGGGCAAGAGGCATGAACACTGAAGCTTTCTTT	CASSVGRARGMNTEAFF
TRBJ2-2	TRBD1	TRBV27	TGTGCCAGCAGTTTCGGGACAGGGGGTGCCGGGGAGCTGTTTTTT	CASSFGTGGAGELFF
TRBJ1-1	TRBD1	TRBV6-1	TGTGCCAGCAGGCGACAGGGGGCGCAAGTCACTGAAGCTTTCTTT	CASRRQGAQVTEAFF
TRBJ2-1	TRBD2	TRBV6-5	TGTGCCAGCAGTTATGGGTGGGGGGGGGTCGATGAGCAGTTCTTC	CASSYGWGGVDEQFF
TRBJ2-7	TRBD1	TRBV7-2	TGTGCCAGCAGCCCAAGACAGGGTCCCTACGAGCAGTACTTC	CASSPRQGPYEQYF
TRBJ2-1	TRBD2	TRBV30	TGTGCCTGGAGTTCACTAGCGGGAGGCCACAATGAGCAGTTCTTC	CAWSSLAGGHNEQFF
TRBJ2-1	TRBD2	TRBV6-5	TGTGCCAGCAGTTATGTTAGCGGGAGTTACAATGAGCAGTTCTTC	CASSYVSGSYNEQFF
TRBJ1-1	-	TRBV5-1	TGCGCCAGCAGCTTACAGTCCATGAACACTGAAGCTTTCTTT	CASSLQSMNTEAFF
TRBJ2-3	-	TRBV6-5	TGTGCCAGCAGCCCCGATCGGGCGGGGATTATATATTTT	CASSPDRAGIIYF
TRBJ2-1	-	TRBV6-6	TGTGCCAGCAGTTACTCGCTTCGGGGTAATAATGAGCAGTTCTTC	CASSYSLRGNNEQFF
TRBJ1-5	-	TRBV12-5	TGTGCTAGTGGTTTGTCATGGGGGGGCCTTAGCAATCAGCCCCAGCATTTT	CASGLSWGGLSNQPQHF
TRBJ2-2	-	TRBV29-1	TGCAGCGTTGAAGCTTCGAACACCGGGGAGCTGTTTTTT	CSVEASNTGELFF
TRBJ2-6	-	TRBV7-8	TGTGCAGAGGGTGGGCCGATCTCTGGGGCCAACGTCCTGACTTTC	CAEGGPISGANVLTF
TRBJ2-1	TRBD1	TRBV29-1	TGCAGCGTACAGGGGAGCTCCTACAATGAGCAGTTCTTC	CSVQGSSYNEQFF
TRBJ2-1	TRBD1	TRBV27	TGTGCCAGCAGTCCCCTCCGGGACAGGAAGGACAATGAGCAGTTCTTC	CASSPLRDRKDNEQFF
TRBJ2-2	-	TRBV11-3	TGTGCCAGCAGCTCGGGGGGCAAGAACACCGGGGAGCTGTTTTTT	CASSSGGKNTGELFF
TRBJ2-2	-	TRBV21-1	TGTGCCAGCAGCAAAGCCGGGGACGGGGAGCTGTTTTTT	CASSKAGDGELFF
TRBJ1-6	-	TRBV10-2	TGCGCCAGCAGTGATTTGGCAGGGGCCTATTCACCCCTCCACTTT	CASSDLAGAYSPLHF
TRBJ1-2	-	TRBV4-3	TGCGCCAGCAGCCAAGAATCTCACAGGTTCTATGGCTACACCTTC	CASSQESHRFYGYTF
TRBJ2-1	TRBD1	TRBV12-5	TGTGCTAGTGGTTTACCCGACAGGGAAGAAATCTTTACCTACAATGAGCAGTTCTTC	CASGLPDREEIFTYNEQFF
TRBJ2-5	-	TRBV5-1	TGCGCCAGCAGCTTTCAGGGAAACCAAGAGACCCAGTACTTC	CASSFQGNQETQYF
TRBJ2-7	-	TRBV29-1	TGCAGCGGATACACTACCAGCTCCTACGAGCAGTACTTC	CSGYTTSSYEQYF
TRBJ2-5	-	TRBV6-5	TGTGCCACCACCAGGACAGCCCGTTGGGAGACCCAGTACTTC	CATTRTARWETQYF
TRBJ1-3	-	TRBV6-6	TGTGCCACCAAAGTGGACATATTCTCTGGAAACACCATATATTTT	CATKVDIFSGNTIYF
TRBJ1-4	-	TRBV2	TGTGCCAGCAGTGAAGCGCTTGGGGAGCTGAATGAAAAACTGTTTTTT	CASSEALGELNEKLFF
TRBJ2-1	TRBD2	TRBV11-3	TGTGCCAGCAGCCGACTAGCGGGAGGGGAGCAGTTCTTC	CASSRLAGGEQFF